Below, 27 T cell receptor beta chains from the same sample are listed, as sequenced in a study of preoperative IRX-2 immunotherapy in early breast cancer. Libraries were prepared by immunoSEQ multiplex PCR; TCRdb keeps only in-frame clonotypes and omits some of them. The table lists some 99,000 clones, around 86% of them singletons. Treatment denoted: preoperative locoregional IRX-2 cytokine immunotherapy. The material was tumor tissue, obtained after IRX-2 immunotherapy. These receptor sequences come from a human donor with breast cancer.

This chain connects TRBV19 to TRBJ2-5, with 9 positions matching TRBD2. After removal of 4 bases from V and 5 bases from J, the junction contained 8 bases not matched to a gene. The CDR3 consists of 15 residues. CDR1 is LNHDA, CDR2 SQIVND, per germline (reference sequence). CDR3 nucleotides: TGTGCCAGTAGTAGTTTAGCGGGAGAGGGGGAGACCCAGTACTTC. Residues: CASSSLAGEGETQYF.

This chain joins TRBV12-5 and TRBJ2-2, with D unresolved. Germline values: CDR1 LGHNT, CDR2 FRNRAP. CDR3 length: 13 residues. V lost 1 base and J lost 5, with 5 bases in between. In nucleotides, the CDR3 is TGTGCTAGTGGTTTGGGGGTGACCGGGGAGCTGTTTTTT. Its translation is CASGLGVTGELFF.

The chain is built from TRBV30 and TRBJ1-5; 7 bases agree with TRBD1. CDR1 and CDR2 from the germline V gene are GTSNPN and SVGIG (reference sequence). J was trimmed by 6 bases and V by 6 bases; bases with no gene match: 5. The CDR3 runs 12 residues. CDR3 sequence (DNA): TGTGCCTGTCAGGGGGAGGGTCAGCCCCAGCATTTT. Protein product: CACQGEGQPQHF.

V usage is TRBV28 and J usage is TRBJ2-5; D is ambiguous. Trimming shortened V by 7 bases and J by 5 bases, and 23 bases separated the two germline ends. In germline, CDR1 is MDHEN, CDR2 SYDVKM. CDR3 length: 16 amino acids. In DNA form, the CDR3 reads TGTGCCAGCACCCCCCTGGGGTCGTATGGGGTGGAGACCCAGTACTTC. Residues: CASTPLGSYGVETQYF. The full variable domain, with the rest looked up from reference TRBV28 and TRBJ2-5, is DVKVTQSSRYLVKRTGEKVFLECVQDMDHENMFWYRQDPGLGLRLIYFSYDVKMKEKGDIPEGYSVSREKKERFSLILESASTNQTSMYLCASTPLGSYGVETQYFGPGTRLLVL.

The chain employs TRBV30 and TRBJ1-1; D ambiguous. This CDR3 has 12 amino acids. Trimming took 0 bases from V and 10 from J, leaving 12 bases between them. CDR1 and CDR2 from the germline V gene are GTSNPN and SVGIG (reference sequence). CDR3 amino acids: CAWSVVKGRAFF. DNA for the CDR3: TGTGCCTGGAGTGTCGTGAAGGGAAGAGCTTTCTTT.

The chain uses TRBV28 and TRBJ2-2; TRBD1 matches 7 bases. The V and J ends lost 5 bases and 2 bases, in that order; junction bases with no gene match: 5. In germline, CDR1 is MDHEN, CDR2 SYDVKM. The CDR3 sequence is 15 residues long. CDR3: CASSTYRGNTGELFF. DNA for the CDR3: TGTGCCAGCAGTACCTACAGGGGCAACACCGGGGAGCTGTTTTTT.

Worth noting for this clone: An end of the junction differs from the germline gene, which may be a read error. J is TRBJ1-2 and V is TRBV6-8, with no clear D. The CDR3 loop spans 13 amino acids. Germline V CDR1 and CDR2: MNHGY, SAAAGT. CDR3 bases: TGTGCCAGCAGTGGGCCGGGTGCTGATGGTTACACCTTC. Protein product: CASSGPGADGYTF.

CDR3 DNA: TGCGCCAGCAGCCAAGAGATGGGACTAGACCGACAGTTCTTC. It translates to CASSQEMGLDRQFF. The gene calls are TRBV4-1 and TRBJ2-1; TRBD2 aligns across 8 bases. The trim removed 0 bases at V and 13 bases at J, leaving 8 bases unmatched. The CDR3 is 14 amino acids. CDR1 is MGHRA, CDR2 YSYEKL, per germline.

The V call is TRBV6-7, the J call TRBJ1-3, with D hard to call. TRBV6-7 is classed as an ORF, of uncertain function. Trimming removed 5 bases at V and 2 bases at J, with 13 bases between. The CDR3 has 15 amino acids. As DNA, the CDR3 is TGTGCCAGCAGTCTCGTTGGAGGTCCTGGAAACACCATATATTTT. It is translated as CASSLVGGPGNTIYF.

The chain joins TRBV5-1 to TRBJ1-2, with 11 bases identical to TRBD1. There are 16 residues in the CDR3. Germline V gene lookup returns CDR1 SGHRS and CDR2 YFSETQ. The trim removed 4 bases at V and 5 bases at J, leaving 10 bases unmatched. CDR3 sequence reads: CASSREVDRGQYGYTF. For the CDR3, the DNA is TGCGCCAGCAGCCGCGAGGTGGACAGGGGGCAATATGGCTACACCTTC.

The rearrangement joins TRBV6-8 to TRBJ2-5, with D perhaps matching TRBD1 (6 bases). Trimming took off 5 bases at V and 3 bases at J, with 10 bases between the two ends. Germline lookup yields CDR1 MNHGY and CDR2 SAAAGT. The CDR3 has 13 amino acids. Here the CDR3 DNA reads TGTGCCAGCAGTGACAGGTGTAAAGAGACCCAGTACTTC. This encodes CASSDRCKETQYF.

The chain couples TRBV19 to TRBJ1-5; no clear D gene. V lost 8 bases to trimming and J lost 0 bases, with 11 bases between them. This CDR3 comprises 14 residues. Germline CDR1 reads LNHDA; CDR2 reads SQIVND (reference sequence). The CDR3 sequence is CASGVGYSNQPQHF. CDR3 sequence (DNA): TGTGCCAGTGGGGTCGGATATAGCAATCAGCCCCAGCATTTT. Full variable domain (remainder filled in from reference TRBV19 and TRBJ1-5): DGGITQSPKYLFRKEGQNVTLSCEQNLNHDAMYWYRQDPGQGLRLIYYSQIVNDFQKGDIAEGYSVSREKKESFPLTVTSAQKNPTAFYLCASGVGYSNQPQHFGDGTRLSIL.

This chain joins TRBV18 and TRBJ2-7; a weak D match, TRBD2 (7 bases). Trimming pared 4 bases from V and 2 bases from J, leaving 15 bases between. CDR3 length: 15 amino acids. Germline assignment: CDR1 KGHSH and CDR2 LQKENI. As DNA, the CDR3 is TGTGCCAGCTCACGGGAGGGGGGACACCCCTACGAGCAGTACTTC. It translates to CASSREGGHPYEQYF.

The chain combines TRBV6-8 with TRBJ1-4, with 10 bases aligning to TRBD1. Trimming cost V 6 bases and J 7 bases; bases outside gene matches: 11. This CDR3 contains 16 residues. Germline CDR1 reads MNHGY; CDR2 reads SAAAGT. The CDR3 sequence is CASRPTTTGGGEKLFF. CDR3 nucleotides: TGTGCCAGCAGACCCACAACGACAGGGGGCGGTGAAAAACTGTTTTTT.

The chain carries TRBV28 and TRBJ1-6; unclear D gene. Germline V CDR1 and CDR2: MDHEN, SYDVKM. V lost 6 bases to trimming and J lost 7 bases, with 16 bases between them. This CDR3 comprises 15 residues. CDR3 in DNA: TGTGCCAGCAGCCTCGGTGTTCGTCGGAATTCACCCCTCCACTTT. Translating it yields CASSLGVRRNSPLHF.

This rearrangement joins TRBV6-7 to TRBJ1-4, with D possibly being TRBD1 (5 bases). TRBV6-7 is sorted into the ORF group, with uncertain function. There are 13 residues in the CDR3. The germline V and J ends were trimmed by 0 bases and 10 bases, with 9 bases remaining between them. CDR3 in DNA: TGTGCCAGCAGTTACTCGGGGGGTGGAAAACTGTTTTTT. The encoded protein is CASSYSGGGKLFF.

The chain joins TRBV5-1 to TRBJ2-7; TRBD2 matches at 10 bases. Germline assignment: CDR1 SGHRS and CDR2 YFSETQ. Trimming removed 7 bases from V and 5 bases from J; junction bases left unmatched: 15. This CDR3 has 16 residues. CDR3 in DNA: TGCGCCAGCTCCTCCCGGTTTTTAGCGGGGGGAGACGAGCAGTACTTC. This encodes CASSSRFLAGGDEQYF.

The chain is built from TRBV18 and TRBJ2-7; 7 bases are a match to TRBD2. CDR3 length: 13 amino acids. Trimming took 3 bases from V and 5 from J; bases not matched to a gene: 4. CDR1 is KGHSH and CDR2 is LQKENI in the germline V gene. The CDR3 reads CASSPGGSDEQYF. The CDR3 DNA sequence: TGTGCCAGCTCACCCGGGGGGAGTGACGAGCAGTACTTC.

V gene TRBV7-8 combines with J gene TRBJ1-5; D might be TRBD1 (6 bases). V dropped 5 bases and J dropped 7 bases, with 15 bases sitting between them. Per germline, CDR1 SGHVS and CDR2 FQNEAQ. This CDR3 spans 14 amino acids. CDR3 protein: CASSPDRMGQPQHF. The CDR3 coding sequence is TGTGCCAGCAGCCCCGACAGGATGGGGCAGCCCCAGCATTTT. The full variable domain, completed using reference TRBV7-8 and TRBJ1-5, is GAGVSQSPRYKVAKRGQDVALRCDPISGHVSLFWYQQALGQGPEFLTYFQNEAQLDKSGLPSDRFFAERPEGSVSTLKIQRTQQEDSAVYLCASSPDRMGQPQHFGDGTRLSIL.

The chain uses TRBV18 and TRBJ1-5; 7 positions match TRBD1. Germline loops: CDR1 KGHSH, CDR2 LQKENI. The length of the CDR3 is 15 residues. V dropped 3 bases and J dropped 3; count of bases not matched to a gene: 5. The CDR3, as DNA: TGTGCCAGCTCACCTCCGGGACAGATCAATCAGCCCCAGCATTTT. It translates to CASSPPGQINQPQHF.

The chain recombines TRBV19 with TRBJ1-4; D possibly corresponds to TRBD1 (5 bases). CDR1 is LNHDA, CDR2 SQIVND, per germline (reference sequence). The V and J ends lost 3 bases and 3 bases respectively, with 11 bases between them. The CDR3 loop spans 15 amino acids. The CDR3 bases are TGTGCCAGTAGTATGCCGGGACTTCCTAATGAAAAACTGTTTTTT. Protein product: CASSMPGLPNEKLFF. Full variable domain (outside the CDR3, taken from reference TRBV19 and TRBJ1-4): DGGITQSPKYLFRKEGQNVTLSCEQNLNHDAMYWYRQDPGQGLRLIYYSQIVNDFQKGDIAEGYSVSREKKESFPLTVTSAQKNPTAFYLCASSMPGLPNEKLFFGSGTQLSVL.

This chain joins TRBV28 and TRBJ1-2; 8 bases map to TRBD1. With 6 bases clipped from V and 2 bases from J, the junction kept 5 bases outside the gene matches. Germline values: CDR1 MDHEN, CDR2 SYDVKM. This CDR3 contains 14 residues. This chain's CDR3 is CASRSGQENYGYTF. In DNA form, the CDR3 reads TGTGCCAGCAGGTCGGGACAGGAAAACTATGGCTACACCTTC.

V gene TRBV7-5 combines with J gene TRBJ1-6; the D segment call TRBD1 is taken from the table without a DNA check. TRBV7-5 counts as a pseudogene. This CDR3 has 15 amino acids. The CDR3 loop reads CASSLQGLKGSPLHF. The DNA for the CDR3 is TGTGCCAGCAGCTTACAGGGTCTTAAGGGTTCACCCCTCCACTTT.

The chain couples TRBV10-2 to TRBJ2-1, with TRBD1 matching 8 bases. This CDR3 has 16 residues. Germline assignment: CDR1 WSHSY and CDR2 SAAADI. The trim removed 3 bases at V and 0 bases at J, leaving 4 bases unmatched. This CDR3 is CASSDSQGASYNEQFF. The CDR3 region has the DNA TGCGCCAGCAGTGATTCCCAGGGGGCCTCCTACAATGAGCAGTTCTTC.

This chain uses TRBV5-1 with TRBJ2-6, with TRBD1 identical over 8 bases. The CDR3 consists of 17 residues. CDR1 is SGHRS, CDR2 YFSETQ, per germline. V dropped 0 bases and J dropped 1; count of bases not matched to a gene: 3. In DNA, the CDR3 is TGCGCCAGCAGCTTGGAAGGACAGGGTTCTGGGGCCAACGTCCTGACTTTC. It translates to CASSLEGQGSGANVLTF.

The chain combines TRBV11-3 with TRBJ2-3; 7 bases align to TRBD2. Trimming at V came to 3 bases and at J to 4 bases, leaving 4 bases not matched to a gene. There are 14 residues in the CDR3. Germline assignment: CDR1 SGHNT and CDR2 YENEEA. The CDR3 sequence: CASSLAGGSDTQYF. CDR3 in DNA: TGTGCCAGCAGCTTGGCCGGGGGGTCAGATACGCAGTATTTT.

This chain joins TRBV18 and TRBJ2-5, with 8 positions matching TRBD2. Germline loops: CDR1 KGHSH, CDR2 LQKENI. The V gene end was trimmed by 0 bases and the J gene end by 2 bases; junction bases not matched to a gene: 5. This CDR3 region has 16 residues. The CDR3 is CASSPPASGGQETQYF. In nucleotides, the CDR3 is TGTGCCAGCTCACCACCCGCGTCGGGGGGGCAAGAGACCCAGTACTTC.